This entry lists 13 T cell receptor beta chains sequenced from one sample in a study of tumor-infiltrating lymphocytes in primary liver carcinoma. With 400 to 550 ng total RNA as template and a constant-region primer, TCR beta cDNA was made. For TCR beta, libraries were produced by three nested multiplex PCR rounds using slightly modified ARM-PCR. TRBV1-TRBV30 forward and Cbeta reverse primers drove the first two roughly 11-cycle rounds. TCRdb recomputed calls from the multiplex PCR reads with MiXCR, one row per CDR3 protein. The table lists approximately 190,000 distinct CDR3 sequences, about 82% of them singletons. Both RNA and DNA were isolated together from 20-30 mg of bulk tissue that had not been sorted. The sequenced material came from tumor tissue from primary liver carcinoma. The receptors come from a man in his forties with primary liver carcinoma and hepatitis B virus infection.

Concerning this clonotype itself: Given the absence of the conserved phenylalanine or tryptophan at the CDR3 end, a read error is likely. The DNA is omitted, as the CDR3 cannot be located on it reliably, and the CDR3 follows TCRdb's listing. The CDR3 sequence is CASSPKPYSPLHL. This sequence joins TRBV6-5 and TRBJ1-6. The CDR3 totals 13 residues, both ends included. Germline CDR1 is MNHEY and CDR2 is SVGAGI.

This clonotype was picked up one time. The junction departs from the called germline gene at one end, perhaps through a read error. The chain joins TRBV11-1 to TRBJ2-1, with 9 nucleotides matching TRBD2. This CDR3 comprises 18 residues. Germline V gene lookup returns CDR1 SGHAT and CDR2 FQDESV (reference sequence). The CDR3: CASSLHRSAGGSYNGQFF. Written as DNA, the CDR3 is TGTGCCAGCAGCTTACACCGCTCTGCGGGAGGGTCCTACAATGGGCAGTTCTTC.

Regarding this clonotype: Without the conserved terminal phenylalanine or tryptophan, this CDR3 likely stems from a read error. No DNA is shown, since the ends of the CDR3 on it are uncertain; the CDR3 is the one TCRdb lists. The chain couples TRBV12-3 or TRBV12-4 to TRBJ2-7; TRBD2 is the table's D call, not checked against the DNA. The CDR3 length equals 17 residues, ends included. CDR3 in amino acids: CASSLEWWEGVRYEHYI.

This chain connects TRBV4-3 to TRBJ2-1, with D unclear. The CDR3 covers 14 residues. Trimming cost V 0 bases and J 5 bases, with 8 bases left between them. Germline CDR1 is LGHNA and CDR2 is YSLEER. CDR3: CASSQESLHNEQFF. CDR3 nucleotides: TGCGCCAGCAGCCAAGAGTCGTTGCACAATGAGCAGTTCTTC.

A note on this clonotype: Mismatch with germline at one junction end may stem from a read error. The chain employs TRBV6-1 and TRBJ2-2; 7 nucleotides line up with TRBD2. CDR3 length: 18 residues. Germline values: CDR1 MNHNS, CDR2 SASEGT. The CDR3 protein is CASREGLMGGLGTGELVF. CDR3 coding DNA: TGTGCCAGCAGGGAGGGACTAATGGGAGGGCTCGGCACCGGGGAGCTGGTTTTT.

On this clonotype itself: The junction and the germline gene differ at one end; a read error may be behind it. DNA of the CDR3: TGCGCCTACATCCCCCCGGAGCGGGGGGGCTACAATGAGCAGTTCTTC. Translated, it gives CAYIPPERGGYNEQFF. The V and J genes are TRBV28 and TRBJ2-1, with 10 bases fitting TRBD2. The germline CDR1 and CDR2 sequences are MDHEN and SYDVKM. This CDR3 has 16 residues.

Turning to this clonotype: This is likely a read error, given that the CDR3 carries no conserved phenylalanine or tryptophan at its end. V usage is TRBV12-3 or TRBV12-4 and J usage is TRBJ2-3; a weak D match, TRBD2 (5 bases). This CDR3 has 14 amino acids. V shed 3 bases and J shed 6 bases, with 13 bases lying between them. The CDR3 nucleotides are TGTGCCAGCAGTTTCACAGAGGGTGGGGATACGCAGTATTAT. Protein sequence: CASSFTEGGDTQYY.

Concerning this clonotype itself: One end of the junction fails to match germline, which may point to a read error. The chain couples TRBV11-2 to TRBJ1-5, with TRBD1 as a possible D gene (6 bases). Germline-derived CDR1 and CDR2 are SGHAT and FQNNGV. This CDR3 contains 17 residues. As DNA, the CDR3 is TGTGCCAGCAGCTTAGTAGCAGTAACAGGGAGCAATCAGCCCCAACATTTT. It yields the protein CASSLVAVTGSNQPQHF.

As for this clonotype: One end of the junction fails to match germline, which may point to a read error. The rearrangement joins TRBV6-1 to TRBJ2-5; 10 bases align to TRBD2. CDR1 MNHNS and CDR2 SASEGT come from the germline V gene. The CDR3 consists of 17 residues. Written as DNA, the CDR3 is TGTGCCAGGACCTTAGCGGGAGGCCCGATGGACCGCGTCGCCCAGTATTTC. As protein: CARTLAGGPMDRVAQYF.

In this sample, this clonotype turned up once. This chain uses TRBV29-1 with TRBJ2-2; no reliable D call. The length of the CDR3 is 15 residues. Per the germline V gene, CDR1 is SQVTM and CDR2 is ANQGSEA. Trimming took off 4 bases at V and 0 bases at J, with 12 bases between the two ends. The CDR3 sequence is CSVGNRAANTGELFF. In nucleotides, the CDR3 is TGCAGCGTTGGCAATAGGGCGGCGAACACCGGGGAGCTGTTTTTT.

Concerning this clonotype itself: A read error may account for a junction end that differs from germline. This chain links TRBV4-3 with TRBJ2-1; D uncertain. This CDR3 region has 17 residues. Looked up from germline, CDR1 is LGHNA and CDR2 is YSLEER. As DNA, the CDR3 is TGCGCCTGCAGCCAAGATCTGCGGAAGGCGTACTACAATGAGCAGTTCTTC. This sequence encodes CACSQDLRKAYYNEQFF.

On this clonotype itself: In this CDR3 the conserved last residue, phenylalanine or tryptophan, is missing, so a read error is likely. CDR3: CASNPNKGKLFS. CDR3 sequence (DNA): TGTGCCAGCAACCCTAACAAGGGAAAACTGTTTTCT. This chain joins TRBV13 and TRBJ1-4; D remains ambiguous. Germline V CDR1 and CDR2: PRHDT, FYEKMQ (reference sequence). The CDR3 has 12 amino acids. The V end lost 7 bases, the J end lost 10 bases, and 13 bases lay between the germline ends.

As to this clonotype: One end of the junction varies from germline; a read error may be responsible. DNA of the CDR3: TGTGTCAGCAGTTTACGGAACACCGGGGAGCTGTTTTTT. Amino acids: CVSSLRNTGELFF. This chain joins TRBV12-3 or TRBV12-4 and TRBJ2-2, with D unresolved. The CDR3 covers 13 residues.